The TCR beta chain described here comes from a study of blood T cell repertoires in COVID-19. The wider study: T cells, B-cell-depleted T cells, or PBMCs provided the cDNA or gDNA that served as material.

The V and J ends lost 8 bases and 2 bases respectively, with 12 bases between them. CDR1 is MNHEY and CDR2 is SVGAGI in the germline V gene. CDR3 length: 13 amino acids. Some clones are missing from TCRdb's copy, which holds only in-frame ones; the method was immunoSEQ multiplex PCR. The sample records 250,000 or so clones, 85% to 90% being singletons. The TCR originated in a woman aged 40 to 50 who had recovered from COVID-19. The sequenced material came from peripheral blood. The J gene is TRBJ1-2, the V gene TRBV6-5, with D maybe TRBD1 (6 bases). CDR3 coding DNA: TGTGCCAGCCGGAGGGGGGGCAACTATGGCTACACCTTC. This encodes CASRRGGNYGYTF.